Described below is a single T cell receptor beta chain sequence and its context. TCRdb's table, derived via immunoSEQ multiplex PCR, lists solely in-frame clones and lacks some. The sample consists of approximately 240,000 clones, 75% to 95% of them appearing once. This sample stems from a study of blood T cell repertoires in COVID-19. The wider study: In each case, the material was cDNA or gDNA derived from T cells, B-cell-depleted T cells, or PBMCs.

Participants' reported clinical history set cohort assignment. The sequencing sample was made of PBMCs or T cells enriched from blood (not recorded which). The sequence was obtained from a woman aged 18-29 years who had recovered from COVID-19.

CDR3 residues: CASSQSLGQGNIQYF. The CDR3 DNA is TGTGCCAGCAGCCAATCTCTCGGACAGGGAAACATTCAGTACTTC. The chain has TRBV3-1 (or the pseudogene TRBV3-2) and TRBJ2-4; the match to TRBD1 covers 8 bases. J was trimmed by 6 bases and V by 2 bases; bases with no gene match: 6. The V gene's germline CDR1 is LGHDT and CDR2 YNNKEL (reference sequence). This CDR3 has 15 amino acids.